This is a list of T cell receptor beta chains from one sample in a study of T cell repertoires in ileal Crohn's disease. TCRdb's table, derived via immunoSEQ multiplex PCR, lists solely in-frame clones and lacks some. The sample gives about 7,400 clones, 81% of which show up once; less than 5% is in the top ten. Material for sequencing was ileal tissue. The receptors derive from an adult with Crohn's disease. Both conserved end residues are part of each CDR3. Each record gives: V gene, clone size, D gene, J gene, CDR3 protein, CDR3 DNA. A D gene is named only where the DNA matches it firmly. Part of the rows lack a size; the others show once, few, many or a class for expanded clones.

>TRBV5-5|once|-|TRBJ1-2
CASRKPGDSYGYTF
TGTGCCAGCAGAAAGCCCGGGGATTCTTATGGCTACACCTTC
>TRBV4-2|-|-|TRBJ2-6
CASSQAEGRGANVLTF
TGTGCCAGCAGCCAAGCAGAGGGAAGAGGGGCCAACGTCCTGACTTTC
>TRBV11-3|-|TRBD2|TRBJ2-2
CASSWTSGMIGELFF
TGTGCCAGCAGCTGGACTAGCGGGATGATCGGGGAGCTGTTTTTT
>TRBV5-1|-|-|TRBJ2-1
CASSPGTYPNEQFF
TGCGCCAGCAGCCCCGGGACTTATCCCAATGAGCAGTTCTTC
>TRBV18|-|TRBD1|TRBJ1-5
CASSPAQGNQPQHF
TGTGCCAGCTCACCAGCACAGGGGAACCAGCCCCAGCATTTT
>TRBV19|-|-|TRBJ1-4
CVVKGLGEKLFF
TGTGTCGTAAAGGGGCTGGGTGAAAAACTGTTTTTT
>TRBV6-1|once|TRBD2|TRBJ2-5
CASSETRTSGRAFQETQYF
TGTGCCAGCAGTGAAACAAGGACTAGCGGGAGGGCCTTTCAAGAGACCCAGTACTTC
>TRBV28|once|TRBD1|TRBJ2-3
CASSQAGTGGSGTQYF
TGTGCCAGCAGCCAAGCCGGGACAGGGGGGTCGGGGACGCAGTATTTT
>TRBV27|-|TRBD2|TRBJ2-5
CASSLRRRETQETQYF
TGTGCCAGCAGTTTACGGAGGCGGGAGACCCAAGAGACCCAGTACTTC
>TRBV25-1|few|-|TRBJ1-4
CASSDGTPIEKLFF
TGTGCCAGCAGTGACGGGACACCGATTGAAAAACTGTTTTTT
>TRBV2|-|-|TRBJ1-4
CASSEGGGDEKLFF
TGTGCCAGCAGTGAGGGGGGAGGAGATGAAAAACTGTTTTTT
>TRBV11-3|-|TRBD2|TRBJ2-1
CASSLGLTSVNEQFF
TGTGCCAGCAGCTTAGGCCTTACTAGCGTGAATGAGCAGTTCTTC
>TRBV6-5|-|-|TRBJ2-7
CASSSFYEQYF
TGTGCCAGCAGTTCATTTTACGAGCAGTACTTC
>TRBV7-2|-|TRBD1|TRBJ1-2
CASSLSFQGGDHGGYTF
TGTGCCAGCAGCTTGAGTTTCCAGGGGGGCGATCATGGAGGCTACACCTTC
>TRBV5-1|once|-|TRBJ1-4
CASSLQGRSDEKLFF
TGCGCCAGCAGCTTACAGGGAAGATCGGATGAAAAACTGTTTTTT
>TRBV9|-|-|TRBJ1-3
CASSVDPGQIGNTIYF
TGTGCCAGCAGCGTAGATCCTGGGCAAATTGGAAACACCATATATTTT
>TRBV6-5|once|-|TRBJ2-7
CASSYVPAGEQYF
TGTGCCAGCAGTTACGTCCCGGCAGGAGAGCAGTACTTC
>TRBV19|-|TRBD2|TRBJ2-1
CASSIPSGTYNEQFF
TGTGCCAGTAGTATCCCGAGCGGGACCTACAATGAGCAGTTCTTC
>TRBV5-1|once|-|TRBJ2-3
CASSLGQETDTQYF
TGCGCCAGCAGCTTGGGTCAGGAAACAGATACGCAGTATTTT
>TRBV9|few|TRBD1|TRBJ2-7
CASSVSPGQGIDEQYF
TGTGCCAGCAGCGTAAGCCCGGGACAGGGTATCGACGAGCAGTACTTC
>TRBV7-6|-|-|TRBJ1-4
CASSLRGFGTNEKLFF
TGTGCCAGCAGCTTAAGGGGGTTTGGAACTAATGAAAAACTGTTTTTT
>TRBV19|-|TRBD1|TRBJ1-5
CASSIEGQGYQPQHF
TGTGCCAGTAGTATAGAGGGACAGGGGTATCAGCCCCAGCATTTT
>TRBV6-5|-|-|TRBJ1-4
CASSYSGNEKLFF
TGTGCCAGCAGTTACTCCGGGAATGAAAAACTGTTTTTT
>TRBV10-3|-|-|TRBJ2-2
CAISENREIGELFF
TGTGCCATCAGTGAAAACAGGGAAATCGGGGAGCTGTTTTTT
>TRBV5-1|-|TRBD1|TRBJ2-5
CASRAWDRGEETQYF
TGCGCCAGCAGAGCTTGGGACAGGGGGGAAGAGACCCAGTACTTC
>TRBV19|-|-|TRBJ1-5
CASRQGNQPQHF
TGTGCCAGTAGACAGGGCAATCAGCCCCAGCATTTT
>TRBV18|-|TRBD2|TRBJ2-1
CASSRPRVAGRNEQFF
TGTGCCAGCTCGCGGCCCCGGGTAGCGGGACGCAATGAGCAGTTCTTC
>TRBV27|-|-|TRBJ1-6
CASSPRLGPLHF
TGTGCCAGCAGTCCCCGCCTCGGACCCCTCCACTTT
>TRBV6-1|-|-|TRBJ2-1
CASSEGVESSYNEQFF
TGTGCCAGCAGTGAAGGCGTGGAGAGCTCCTACAATGAGCAGTTCTTC
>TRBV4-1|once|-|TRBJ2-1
CASSQNTGFYNEQFF
TGCGCCAGCAGCCAAAATACAGGGTTTTACAATGAGCAGTTCTTC
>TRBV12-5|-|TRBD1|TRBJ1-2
CASGLVQGQGARRGYTF
TGTGCTAGTGGTTTGGTACAGGGACAGGGGGCTCGGAGAGGCTACACCTTC
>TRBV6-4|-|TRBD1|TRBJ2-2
CASSPGQEDTGELFF
TGTGCCAGCAGCCCGGGACAGGAAGACACCGGGGAGCTGTTTTTT
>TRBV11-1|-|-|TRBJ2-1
CASSLDTGAEQFF
TGTGCCAGCAGCTTGGATACAGGAGCTGAGCAGTTCTTC
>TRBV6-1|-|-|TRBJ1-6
CASSESAGLESPLHF
TGTGCCAGCAGTGAAAGCGCAGGGTTGGAATCACCCCTCCACTTT
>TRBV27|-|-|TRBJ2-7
CASSVQGEVYEQYF
TGTGCCAGCAGTGTACAGGGTGAAGTCTACGAGCAGTACTTC
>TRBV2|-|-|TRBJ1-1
CASSEVRGGEAFF
TGTGCCAGCAGTGAAGTACGCGGGGGTGAAGCTTTCTTT
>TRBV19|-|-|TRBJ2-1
CASSTHRDFKLVHEQFF
TGTGCCAGTAGTACCCACCGTGACTTCAAATTGGTCCATGAGCAGTTCTTC
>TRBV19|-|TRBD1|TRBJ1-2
CASSFGTAPSYGYTF
TGTGCCAGTAGTTTCGGGACAGCGCCTTCCTATGGCTACACCTTC
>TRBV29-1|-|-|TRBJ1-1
CSARGSTEAFF
TGCAGCGCTAGGGGGTCCACTGAAGCTTTCTTT
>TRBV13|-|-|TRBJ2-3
CASSLGPRDTQYF
TGTGCCAGCAGCTTGGGGCCAAGAGATACGCAGTATTTT
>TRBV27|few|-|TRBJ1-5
CASSLGQGDQPQHF
TGTGCCAGCAGTTTAGGGCAGGGTGATCAGCCCCAGCATTTT
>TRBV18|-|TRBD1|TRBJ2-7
CASTPGQDREQYF
TGTGCCAGCACCCCGGGACAGGACCGCGAGCAGTACTTC